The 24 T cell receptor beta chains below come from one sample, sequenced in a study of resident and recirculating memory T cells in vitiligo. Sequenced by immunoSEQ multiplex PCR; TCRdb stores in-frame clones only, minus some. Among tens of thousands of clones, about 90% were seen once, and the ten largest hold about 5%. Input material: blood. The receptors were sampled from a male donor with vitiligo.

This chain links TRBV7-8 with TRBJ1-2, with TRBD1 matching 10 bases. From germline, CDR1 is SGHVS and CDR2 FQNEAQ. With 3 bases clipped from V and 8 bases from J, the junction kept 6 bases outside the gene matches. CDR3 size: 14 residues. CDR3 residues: CASSFRQGAGGYTF. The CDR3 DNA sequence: TGTGCCAGCAGCTTTCGACAGGGGGCGGGGGGCTACACCTTC. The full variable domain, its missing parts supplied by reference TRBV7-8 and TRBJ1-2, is GAGVSQSPRYKVAKRGQDVALRCDPISGHVSLFWYQQALGQGPEFLTYFQNEAQLDKSGLPSDRFFAERPEGSVSTLKIQRTQQEDSAVYLCASSFRQGAGGYTFGSGTRLTVV.

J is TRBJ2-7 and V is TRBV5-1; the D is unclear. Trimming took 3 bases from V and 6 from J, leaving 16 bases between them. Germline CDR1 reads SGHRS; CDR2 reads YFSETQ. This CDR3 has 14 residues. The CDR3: CASSWVIQVGEQYF. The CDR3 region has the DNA TGCGCCAGCAGCTGGGTCATCCAGGTGGGCGAGCAGTACTTC. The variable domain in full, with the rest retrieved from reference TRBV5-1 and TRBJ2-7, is KAGVTQTPRYLIKTRGQQVTLSCSPISGHRSVSWYQQTPGQGLQFLFEYFSETQRNKGNFPGRFSGRQFSNSRSEMNVSTLELGDSALYLCASSWVIQVGEQYFGPGTRLTVT.

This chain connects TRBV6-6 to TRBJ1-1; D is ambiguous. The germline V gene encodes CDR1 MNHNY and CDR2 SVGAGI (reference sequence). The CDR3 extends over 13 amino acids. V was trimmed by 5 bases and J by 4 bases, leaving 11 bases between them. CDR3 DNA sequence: TGTGCCAGCAGTCCTGGGCCGTCCACTGAAGCTTTCTTT. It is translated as CASSPGPSTEAFF.

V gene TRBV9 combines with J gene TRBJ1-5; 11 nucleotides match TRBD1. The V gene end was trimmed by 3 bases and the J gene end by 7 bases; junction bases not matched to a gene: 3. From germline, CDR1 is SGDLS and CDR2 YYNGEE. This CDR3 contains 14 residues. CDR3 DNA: TGTGCCAGCAGCGGGACAGGGGGCGGCCAGCCCCAGCATTTT. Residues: CASSGTGGGQPQHF.

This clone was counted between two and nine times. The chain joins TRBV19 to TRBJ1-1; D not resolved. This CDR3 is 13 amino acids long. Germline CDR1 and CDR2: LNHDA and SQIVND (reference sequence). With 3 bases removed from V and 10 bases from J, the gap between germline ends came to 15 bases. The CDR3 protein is CASSILQEGRAFF. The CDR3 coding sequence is TGTGCCAGTAGTATCCTCCAGGAGGGAAGAGCTTTCTTT.

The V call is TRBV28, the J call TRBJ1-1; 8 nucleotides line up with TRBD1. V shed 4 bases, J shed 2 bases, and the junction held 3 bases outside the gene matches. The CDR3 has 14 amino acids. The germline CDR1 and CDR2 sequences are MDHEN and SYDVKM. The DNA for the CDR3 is TGTGCCAGCAGTTCGACAGGGGCCAACACTGAAGCTTTCTTT. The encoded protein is CASSSTGANTEAFF. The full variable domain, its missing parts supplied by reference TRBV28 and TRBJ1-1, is DVKVTQSSRYLVKRTGEKVFLECVQDMDHENMFWYRQDPGLGLRLIYFSYDVKMKEKGDIPEGYSVSREKKERFSLILESASTNQTSMYLCASSSTGANTEAFFGQGTRLTVV.

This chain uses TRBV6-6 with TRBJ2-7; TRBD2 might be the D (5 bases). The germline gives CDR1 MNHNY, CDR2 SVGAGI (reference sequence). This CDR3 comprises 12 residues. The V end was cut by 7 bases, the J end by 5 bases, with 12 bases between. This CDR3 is CASTHLGDEQYF. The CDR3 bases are TGTGCCAGCACTCACCTCGGGGACGAGCAGTACTTC.

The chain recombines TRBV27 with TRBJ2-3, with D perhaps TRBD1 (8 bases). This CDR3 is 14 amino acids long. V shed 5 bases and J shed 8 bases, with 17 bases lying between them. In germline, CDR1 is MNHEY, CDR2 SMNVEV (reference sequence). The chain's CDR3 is CASSPQNRGGTQYF. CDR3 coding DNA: TGTGCCAGCAGTCCCCAAAACAGGGGGGGTACGCAGTATTTT.

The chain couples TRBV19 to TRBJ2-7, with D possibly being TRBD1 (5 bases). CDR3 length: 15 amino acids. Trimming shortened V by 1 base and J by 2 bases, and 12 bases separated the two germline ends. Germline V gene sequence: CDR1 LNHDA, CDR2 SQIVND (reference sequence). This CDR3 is CASSIAARGAYEQYF. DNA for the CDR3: TGTGCCAGTAGTATAGCTGCTAGGGGCGCCTACGAGCAGTACTTC.

The CDR3 DNA reads TGTGCCAGCAGCTTAATGGCGACAGGGGCAAATGAGCAGTTCTTC. As protein: CASSLMATGANEQFF. The chain has TRBV7-3 and TRBJ2-1; 8 bases line up with TRBD1. Germline V CDR1 and CDR2: SGHTA, FQGTGA. The CDR3 covers 15 residues. The trim removed 1 base at V and 7 bases at J, leaving 6 bases unmatched.

In DNA, the CDR3 is TGTGCCAGCAGCTCTCAGGGACCGACTAGCCGAAGCTCCTACAATGAGCAGTTCTTC. Translating gives CASSSQGPTSRSSYNEQFF. V gene TRBV5-8 combines with J gene TRBJ2-1; 7 nucleotides match TRBD2. The CDR3 spans 19 residues. Trimming took 3 bases from V and 0 from J; bases not matched to a gene: 15. CDR1 and CDR2 (germline): SGHTS, YDEGEE. Full variable domain (rest looked up from reference TRBV5-8 and TRBJ2-1): EAGVTQSPTHLIKTRGQQATLRCSPISGHTSVYWYQQALGLGLQFLLWYDEGEERNRGNFPPRFSGRQFPNYSSELNVNALELEDSALYLCASSSQGPTSRSSYNEQFFGPGTRLTVL.

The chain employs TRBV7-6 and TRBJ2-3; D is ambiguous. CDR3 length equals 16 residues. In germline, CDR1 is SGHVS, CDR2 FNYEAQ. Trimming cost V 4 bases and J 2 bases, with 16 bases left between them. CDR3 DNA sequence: TGTGCCAGCAGCTCAATCTATGGTCGAGACACAGATACGCAGTATTTT. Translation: CASSSIYGRDTDTQYF. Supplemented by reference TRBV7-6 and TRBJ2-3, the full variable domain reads GAGVSQSPRYKVTKRGQDVALRCDPISGHVSLYWYRQALGQGPEFLTYFNYEAQQDKSGLPNDRFSAERPEGSISTLTIQRTEQRDSAMYRCASSSIYGRDTDTQYFGPGTRLTVL.

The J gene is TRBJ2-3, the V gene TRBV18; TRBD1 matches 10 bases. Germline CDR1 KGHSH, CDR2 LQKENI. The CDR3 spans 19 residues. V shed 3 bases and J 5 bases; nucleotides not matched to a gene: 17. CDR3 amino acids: CASSPPKTTGQGEGDTQYF. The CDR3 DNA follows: TGTGCCAGCTCACCCCCAAAAACGACAGGACAGGGGGAGGGAGATACGCAGTATTTT.

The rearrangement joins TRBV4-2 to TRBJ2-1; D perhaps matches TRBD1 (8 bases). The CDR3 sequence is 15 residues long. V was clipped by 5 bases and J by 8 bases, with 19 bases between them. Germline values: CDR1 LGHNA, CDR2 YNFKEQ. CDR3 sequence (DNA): TGTGCCAGCAGCTTCGGAACAGGGGGGGTCGATGAGCAGTTCTTC. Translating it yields CASSFGTGGVDEQFF.

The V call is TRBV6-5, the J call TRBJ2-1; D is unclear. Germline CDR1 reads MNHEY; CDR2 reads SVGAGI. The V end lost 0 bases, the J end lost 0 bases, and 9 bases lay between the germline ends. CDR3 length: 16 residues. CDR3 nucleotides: TGTGCCAGCAGTTACTCGATCCCCTACTCCTACAATGAGCAGTTCTTC. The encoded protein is CASSYSIPYSYNEQFF.

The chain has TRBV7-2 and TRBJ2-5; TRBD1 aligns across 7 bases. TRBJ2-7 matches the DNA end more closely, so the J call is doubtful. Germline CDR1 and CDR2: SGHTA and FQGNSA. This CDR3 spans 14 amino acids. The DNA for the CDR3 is TGTGCCAGCAGCTCACCGGGACAGCCCTACGAGCAGTACTTC. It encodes CASSSPGQPYEQYF.

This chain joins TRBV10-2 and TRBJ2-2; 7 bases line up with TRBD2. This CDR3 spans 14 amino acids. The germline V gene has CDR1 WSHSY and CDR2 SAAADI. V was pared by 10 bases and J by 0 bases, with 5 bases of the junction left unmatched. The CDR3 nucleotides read TGCGCCACCCGACTAGCTGCGAACACCGGGGAGCTGTTTTTT. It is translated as CATRLAANTGELFF.

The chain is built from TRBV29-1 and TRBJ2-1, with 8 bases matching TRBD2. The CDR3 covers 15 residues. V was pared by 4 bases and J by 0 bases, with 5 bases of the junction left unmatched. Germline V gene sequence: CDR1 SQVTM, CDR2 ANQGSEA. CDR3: CSVVPGGPSYNEQFF. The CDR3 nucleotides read TGCAGCGTTGTGCCGGGAGGGCCCTCCTACAATGAGCAGTTCTTC.

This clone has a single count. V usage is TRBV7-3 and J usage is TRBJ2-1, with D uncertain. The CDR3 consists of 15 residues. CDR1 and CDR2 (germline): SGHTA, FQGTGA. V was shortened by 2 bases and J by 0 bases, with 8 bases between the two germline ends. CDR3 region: CASSLSRSSYNEQFF. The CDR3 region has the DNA TGTGCCAGCAGCTTATCCCGTAGCTCCTACAATGAGCAGTTCTTC.

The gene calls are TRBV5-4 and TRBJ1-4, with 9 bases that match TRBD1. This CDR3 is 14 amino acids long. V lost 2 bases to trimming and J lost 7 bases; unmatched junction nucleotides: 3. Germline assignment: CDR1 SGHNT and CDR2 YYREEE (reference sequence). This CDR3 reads CASSFNRGLEKLFF. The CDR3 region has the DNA TGTGCCAGCAGCTTTAACAGGGGGCTTGAAAAACTGTTTTTT.

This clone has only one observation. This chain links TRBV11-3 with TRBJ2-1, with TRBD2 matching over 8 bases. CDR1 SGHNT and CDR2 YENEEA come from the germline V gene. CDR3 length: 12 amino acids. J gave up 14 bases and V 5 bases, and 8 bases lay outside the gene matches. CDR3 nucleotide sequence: TGTGCCAGCAGCACTCCCGGGACTAGGAAGTTCTTC. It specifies CASSTPGTRKFF.

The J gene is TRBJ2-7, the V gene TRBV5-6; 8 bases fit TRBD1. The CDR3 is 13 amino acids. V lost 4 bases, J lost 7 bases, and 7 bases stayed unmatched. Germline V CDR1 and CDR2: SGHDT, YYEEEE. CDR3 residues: CASSRQGAVEQYF. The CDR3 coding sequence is TGTGCCAGCAGCCGTCAGGGGGCGGTTGAGCAGTACTTC.

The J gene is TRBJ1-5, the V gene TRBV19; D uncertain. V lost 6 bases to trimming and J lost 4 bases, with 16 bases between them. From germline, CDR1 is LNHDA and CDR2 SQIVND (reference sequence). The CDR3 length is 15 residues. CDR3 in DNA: TGTGCCAGTAGGACGTTGTCGTGGGCTAATCAGCCCCAGCATTTT. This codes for CASRTLSWANQPQHF.

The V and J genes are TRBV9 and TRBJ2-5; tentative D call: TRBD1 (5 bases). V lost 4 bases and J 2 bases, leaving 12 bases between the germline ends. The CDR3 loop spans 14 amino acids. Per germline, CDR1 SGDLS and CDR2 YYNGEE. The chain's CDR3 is CASSFTGAQETQYF. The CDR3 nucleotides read TGTGCCAGCAGCTTCACAGGCGCTCAAGAGACCCAGTACTTC.